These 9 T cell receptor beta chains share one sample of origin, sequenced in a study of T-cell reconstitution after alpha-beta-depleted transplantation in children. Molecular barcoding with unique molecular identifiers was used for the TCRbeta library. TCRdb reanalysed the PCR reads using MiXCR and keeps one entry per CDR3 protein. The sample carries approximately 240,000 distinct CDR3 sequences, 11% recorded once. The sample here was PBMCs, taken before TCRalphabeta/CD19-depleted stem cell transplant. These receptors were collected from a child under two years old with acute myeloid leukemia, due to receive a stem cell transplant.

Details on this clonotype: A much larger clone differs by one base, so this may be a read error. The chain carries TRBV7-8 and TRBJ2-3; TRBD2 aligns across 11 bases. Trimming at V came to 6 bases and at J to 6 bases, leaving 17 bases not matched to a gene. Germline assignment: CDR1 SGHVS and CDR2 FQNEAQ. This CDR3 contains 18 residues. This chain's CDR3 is CASSPPLRLAGGWDTQYF. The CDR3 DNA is TGTGCCAGCAGTCCACCCCTGAGGCTAGCGGGGGGCTGGGATACGCAGTATTTT.

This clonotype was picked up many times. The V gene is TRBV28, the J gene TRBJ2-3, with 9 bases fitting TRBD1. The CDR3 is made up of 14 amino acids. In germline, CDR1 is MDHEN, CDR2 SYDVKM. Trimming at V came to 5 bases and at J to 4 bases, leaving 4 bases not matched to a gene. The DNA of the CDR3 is TGTGCCAGCAGTCCCCGACAGGGGGCAGATACGCAGTATTTT. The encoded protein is CASSPRQGADTQYF.

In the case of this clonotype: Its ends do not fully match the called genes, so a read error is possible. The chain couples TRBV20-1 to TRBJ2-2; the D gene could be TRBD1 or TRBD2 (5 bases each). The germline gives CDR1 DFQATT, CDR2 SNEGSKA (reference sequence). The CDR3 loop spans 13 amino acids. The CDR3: CSARDLNTGELFF. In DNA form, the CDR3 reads TGCAGTGCTCGGGACCTGAACACGGGGGAGCTGTTTTTT.

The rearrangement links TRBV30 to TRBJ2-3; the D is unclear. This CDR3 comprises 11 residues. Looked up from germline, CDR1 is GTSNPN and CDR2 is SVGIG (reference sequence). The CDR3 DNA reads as TGTGTGTCCGGTGATGGAGATACGCAGTATTTT. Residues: CVSGDGDTQYF.

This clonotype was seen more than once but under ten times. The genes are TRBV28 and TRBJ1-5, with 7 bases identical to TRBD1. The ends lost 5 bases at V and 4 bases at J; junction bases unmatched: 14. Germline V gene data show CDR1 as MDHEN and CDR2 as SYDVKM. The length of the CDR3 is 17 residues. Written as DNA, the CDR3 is TGTGCCAGCAGTCATATCCCGGGACAGATGTCGAATCAGCCCCAGCATTTT. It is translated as CASSHIPGQMSNQPQHF. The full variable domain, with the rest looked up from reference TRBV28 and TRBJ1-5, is DVKVTQSSRYLVKRTGEKVFLECVQDMDHENMFWYRQDPGLGLRLIYFSYDVKMKEKGDIPEGYSVSREKKERFSLILESASTNQTSMYLCASSHIPGQMSNQPQHFGDGTRLSIL.

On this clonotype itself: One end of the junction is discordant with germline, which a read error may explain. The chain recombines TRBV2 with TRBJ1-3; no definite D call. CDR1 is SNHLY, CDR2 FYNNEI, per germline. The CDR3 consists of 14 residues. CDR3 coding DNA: TGTGCCAGCAGTCGGTTCGACTCTGGAAACACCATACATTTT. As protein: CASSRFDSGNTIHF.

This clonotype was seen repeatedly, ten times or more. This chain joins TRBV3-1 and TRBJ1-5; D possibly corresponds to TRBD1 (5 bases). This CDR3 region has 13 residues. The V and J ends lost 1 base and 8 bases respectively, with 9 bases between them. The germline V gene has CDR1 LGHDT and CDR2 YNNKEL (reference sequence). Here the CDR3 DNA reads TGTGCCAGCAGCCAAGCCGCGGGGGAGCCCCAGCATTTT. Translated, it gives CASSQAAGEPQHF.

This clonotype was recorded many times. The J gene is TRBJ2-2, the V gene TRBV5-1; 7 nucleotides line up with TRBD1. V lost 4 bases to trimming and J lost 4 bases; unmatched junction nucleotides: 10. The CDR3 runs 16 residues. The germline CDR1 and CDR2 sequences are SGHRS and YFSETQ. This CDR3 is CASSSNPGQPTGELFF. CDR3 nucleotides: TGCGCCAGCAGCAGTAACCCGGGACAGCCCACCGGGGAGCTGTTTTTT.

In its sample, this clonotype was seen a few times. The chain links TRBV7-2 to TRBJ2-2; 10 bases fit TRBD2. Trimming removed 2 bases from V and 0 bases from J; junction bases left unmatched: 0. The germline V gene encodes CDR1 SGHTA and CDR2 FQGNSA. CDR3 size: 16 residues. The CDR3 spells CASSLLAGANTGELFF. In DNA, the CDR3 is TGTGCCAGCAGCTTACTAGCGGGAGCGAACACCGGGGAGCTGTTTTTT.